The clone carrying this T cell receptor (beta chain) has at least ten counts. The sequenced template was RNA, covering the TCR beta CDR3 region. Amplification began with first-round RT-PCR using HTBI primers, then second-round multiplex PCR was performed. TCRdb called the multiplex PCR reads again in MiXCR, with one record for every CDR3 protein. This repertoire shows 620,000 or so distinct CDR3 sequences, roughly 20% found once; its top ten account for roughly 6.9%. The data originate from a study of Graves' ophthalmopathy and Graves' hyperthyroidism. Stable hyperthyroidism meant no ophthalmopathy within 18 months of follow-up. Reliance was placed on clinical symptoms, serum thyroxine, TRAb, thyroid ultrasound and orbital computed tomography for diagnosis. The V end lost 5 bases, the J end lost 3 bases, and 13 bases lay between the germline ends. This CDR3 is built from 14 residues. The germline gives CDR1 MDHEN, CDR2 SYDVKM.

The sequence came from a woman younger than 35 with stable Graves' hyperthyroidism. Some clones in this sample may be carry-over from other donors' samples. The chain joins TRBV28 to TRBJ1-1, with a possible D match to TRBD1 (6 bases). The sample taken for sequencing was peripheral blood. CDR3 amino acids: CASSTGTRHTEAFF. The CDR3 nucleotides are TGTGCCAGCAGTACCGGGACAAGACACACTGAAGCTTTCTTT.